The rows below give T cell receptor beta chains drawn from one sample of a study of preoperative IRX-2 immunotherapy in early breast cancer. Clones were read by immunoSEQ multiplex PCR, and TCRdb kept only the in-frame ones, dropping some. The data hold some 29,000 clones, with 90% observed a single time. Sampling was done from a patient treated with IRX-2 immunotherapy. These receptors originate from a human donor with breast cancer. Both conserved end residues are part of each CDR3. The order of the fields is V gene, D gene, clone size, J gene, CDR3 DNA, CDR3 protein. The D gene is left open where the match is weak. Expanded clones are given a class, and other clones once, few, many or no size at all.

>TRBV6-5|.|.|TRBJ2-7
TGTGCCAGCAGTTACGGATCTAGGGTCGAGCAGTACTTC
CASSYGSRVEQYF
>TRBV7-2|TRBD2|.|TRBJ2-1
TGTGCCAGCAGCTTACTATCGCGGGGGGCGCAAAATGAGCAGTTCTTC
CASSLLSRGAQNEQFF
>TRBV27|TRBD1|.|TRBJ1-1
TGTGCCAGCAGTTCATGGACAGGGCTGTCCACTGAAGCTTTCTTT
CASSSWTGLSTEAFF
>TRBV7-9|TRBD2|.|TRBJ2-1
TGTGCCAGCAGCTTGAGTCTAGCGGAATACAATGAGCAGTTCTTC
CASSLSLAEYNEQFF
>TRBV7-9|.|.|TRBJ2-7
TGTGCCAGCAGCCCGCCCCGGGGGACCGACTCCTACGAGCAGTACTTC
CASSPPRGTDSYEQYF
>TRBV9|TRBD1|.|TRBJ1-2
TGTGCCAGCAGCAACGGACAGGCCTATGGCTACACCTTC
CASSNGQAYGYTF
>TRBV6-4|.|.|TRBJ2-1
TGTGCCAGCTCCAGAGAGCGAGGGGTGCATAGTAATGAGCAGTTCTTC
CASSRERGVHSNEQFF
>TRBV6-1|TRBD1|.|TRBJ1-2
TGTGCCAGCACCCCAGGCGACAGGGGAAACTATGGCTACACCTTC
CASTPGDRGNYGYTF
>TRBV6-5|.|few|TRBJ1-1
TGTGCCAGCAGTTACGCGGAAATGAACACTGAAGCTTTCTTT
CASSYAEMNTEAFF
>TRBV19|TRBD1|.|TRBJ1-2
TGTGCCACCTTTGTGAGGCAGGGGGCGGATGACTATGGCTACACCTTC
CATFVRQGADDYGYTF
>TRBV6-1|.|.|TRBJ2-7
TGTCCCACCAACTACGAGCAGTACTTC
CPTNYEQYF
>TRBV10-3|.|once|TRBJ1-1
TGTGCCATCAGAAACGAACAGGTAACACGAAGTCAAGCGGACTCTGAAGCTTTCTTT
CAIRNEQVTRSQADSEAFF